These 14 T cell receptor beta chains came from one sample sequenced in a study of cytomegalovirus exposure and HLA in healthy donors (dated by TCRdb to 2017 to 2019). The library was built by means of the immunoSEQ multiplex PCR assay. A mixture of 60 forward primers for TCR Vbeta segments and 13 reverse primers for TCR Jbeta segments was used in the multiplex PCR. TCRdb holds this immuneACCESS table with in-frame rearrangements only. Some clones are missing; in checked studies, unresolved V genes explain under half, and the rest has no known cause. This sample comprises roughly 130,000 clones, roughly 70% of them detected only once. The top ten constitute 5.5% to 7% of the sample. Sequenced input: PBMCs. These receptors all stem from a man aged 35-49 years in good health and CMV-seropositive.

This chain links TRBV7-8 with TRBJ2-2; 8 bases are a match to TRBD2. Germline trimming cut 4 bases from V and 12 bases from J; bases unmatched to any gene: 10. CDR3 length: 14 residues. From germline, CDR1 is SGHVS and CDR2 FQNEAQ. The CDR3 loop reads CASSSVIRGGKLFF. CDR3 coding DNA: TGTGCCAGCAGCTCCGTTATTCGGGGGGGGAAGCTGTTTTTT.

This clone was recorded once. The chain has TRBV5-8 and TRBJ2-1; 8 nucleotides match TRBD2. Germline V CDR1 and CDR2: SGHTS, YDEGEE. V was clipped by 4 bases and J by 0 bases; unmatched bases: 3. The CDR3 runs to 15 residues. The CDR3 loop is CASSPGTSSYNEQFF. CDR3 sequence (DNA): TGTGCCAGCAGCCCCGGGACTAGCTCCTACAATGAGCAGTTCTTC.

This chain joins TRBV19 and TRBJ1-4; TRBD1 matches 8 bases. V lost 6 bases to trimming and J lost 5 bases; unmatched junction nucleotides: 8. Looked up from germline, CDR1 is LNHDA and CDR2 is SQIVND (reference sequence). The CDR3 totals 15 residues. CDR3 bases: TGTGCCAGTAGCTACTCGGGACAGGTGAATGAAAAACTGTTTTTT. Amino acid sequence: CASSYSGQVNEKLFF.

The rearrangement links TRBV2 to TRBJ2-1; D unclear. CDR3 length: 15 amino acids. The V gene lost 4 bases and the J gene lost 6 bases, with 16 bases spanning the gap. From germline, CDR1 is SNHLY and CDR2 FYNNEI. This CDR3 reads CASSVVRSPPNEQFF. For the CDR3, the DNA is TGTGCCAGCAGTGTTGTCCGAAGCCCTCCCAATGAGCAGTTCTTC.

This clone was counted once. The chain joins TRBV7-9 to TRBJ2-5, with 13 bases lining up with TRBD2. The CDR3 spans 15 residues. Germline values: CDR1 SEHNR, CDR2 FQNEAQ (reference sequence). Trimming removed 6 bases from V and 3 bases from J; junction bases left unmatched: 4. In DNA, the CDR3 is TGTGCCAGCAGAGGACTAGCGGGAGAGGAAGAGACCCAGTACTTC. Amino acids: CASRGLAGEEETQYF.

The V call is TRBV28, the J call TRBJ1-1; D not resolved. CDR3 length: 13 residues. Germline V gives CDR1 MDHEN, CDR2 SYDVKM. Trimming took off 10 bases at V and 0 bases at J, with 12 bases between the two ends. The CDR3 here is CATGKDLNTEAFF. Here the CDR3 DNA reads TGTGCCACTGGGAAGGACTTGAACACTGAAGCTTTCTTT.

V gene TRBV18 combines with J gene TRBJ1-1, with 7 bases matching TRBD1. The CDR3 is 17 amino acids. Germline V lookup: CDR1 KGHSH, CDR2 LQKENI. J lost 4 bases, V lost 1 base, and 12 bases had no gene match. The DNA of the CDR3 is TGTGCCAGCTCACCACTGGAAGCAGGGGGTAAGGTCACTGAAGCTTTCTTT. Translated: CASSPLEAGGKVTEAFF.

V gene TRBV19 combines with J gene TRBJ2-2; 11 bases are a match to TRBD1. The CDR3 spans 14 residues. Germline assignment: CDR1 LNHDA and CDR2 SQIVND (reference sequence). V shed 8 bases, J shed 6 bases, and the junction held 5 bases outside the gene matches. CDR3 nucleotides: TGTGCCAGTTCCGGGACAGGGGGGTCCGGGGAGCTGTTTTTT. Translated, it gives CASSGTGGSGELFF.

CDR3 nucleotides: TGTGCCAGCAGTTACTCAGGAGGTGATGAAAAACTGTTTTTT. Translated: CASSYSGGDEKLFF. This sequence joins TRBV6-5 and TRBJ1-4; D not certain. The CDR3 has 14 amino acids. V was cut by 0 bases and J by 6 bases, with 8 bases left in between. CDR1 is MNHEY, CDR2 SVGAGI, per germline.

This clone was observed once. The chain combines TRBV21-1 with TRBJ2-7; the table's D call TRBD2 went unverified against the DNA. TRBV21-1 represents a pseudogene. This CDR3 spans 17 amino acids. The DNA for the CDR3 is TGTGCCAGCAGCAAAGGTAAGGGAGTTGATCGTTCCTGCGAGCAGTACTTC. Encoded protein: CASSKGKGVDRSCEQYF.

V and J are TRBV14 and TRBJ2-1; D gene ambiguous. The germline V gene has CDR1 SGHDN and CDR2 FVKESK. V was shortened by 2 bases and J by 8 bases, with 7 bases between the two germline ends. The CDR3 loop spans 12 amino acids. CDR3 loop: CASSQLVHEQFF. For the CDR3, the DNA is TGTGCCAGCAGCCAACTAGTACATGAGCAGTTCTTC.

The chain combines TRBV28 with TRBJ1-5; no clear D gene. Germline V CDR1 and CDR2: MDHEN, SYDVKM. CDR3 length: 18 residues. Trimming cost V 2 bases and J 0 bases, with 17 bases left between them. The CDR3, as DNA: TGTGCCAGCAGTTTAGGGAGGGTTTCCCTATATAGCAATCAGCCCCAGCATTTT. Amino acid sequence: CASSLGRVSLYSNQPQHF.

The genes are TRBV28 and TRBJ2-5, with D unclear. V shed 5 bases and J shed 7 bases, with 8 bases lying between them. Germline V gene sequence: CDR1 MDHEN, CDR2 SYDVKM. The CDR3 is 11 residues long. Written as DNA, the CDR3 is TGTGCCAGCAGTGCCCTAGGGACCCAGTACTTC. This encodes CASSALGTQYF.

This sequence joins TRBV5-4 and TRBJ1-1; TRBD1 is a possible D gene (6 bases). The germline CDR1 and CDR2 sequences are SGHNT and YYREEE (reference sequence). This CDR3 is built from 14 residues. With 0 bases removed from V and 5 bases from J, the gap between germline ends came to 11 bases. The DNA for the CDR3 is TGTGCCAGCAGCTTGGCCTTACAGGGTACTGAAGCTTTCTTT. Amino acid sequence: CASSLALQGTEAFF.